This T cell receptor (beta chain) comes out of a study of read filtering for tumor transcriptome and immune sequencing. This library used 300 to 500 ng RNA and molecular barcoded adaptors spanning alpha/delta and beta/gamma chains. TCRdb itself ran the reads through MiXCR, one entry per CDR3 protein. The table includes fewer than 150,000 distinct CDR3 sequences, 10% to 15% detected once. Broader study findings: This fraction held mixed bone marrow immune cells after CD138-negative sorting.

The CDR3 has 15 amino acids. Trimming pared 2 bases from V and 2 bases from J, leaving 10 bases between. CDR1 is SEHNR and CDR2 is FQNEAQ in the germline V gene (reference sequence). This clonotype was found many times. Its antigen is currently unknown. Sample: a population of CD138-negative cells sorted from bone marrow. The J gene is TRBJ2-1, the V gene TRBV7-9; tentatively, D is TRBD2 (5 bases). This TCR derives from a donor aged 40 or older with multiple myeloma. CDR3 region: CASSLSGVPYNEQFF. The DNA for the CDR3 is TGTGCCAGCAGCTTATCCGGGGTCCCCTACAATGAGCAGTTCTTC.